This TCR beta chain emerged from a study of blood T cells in healthy people across ages. Trimming took off 5 bases at V and 0 bases at J, with 22 bases between the two ends. Germline-derived CDR1 and CDR2 are SGHVS and FQNEAQ. The CDR3 totals 18 residues. Per sample, at least 5 micrograms of total RNA were extracted. PCR was performed a second time for about 7 to 11 cycles using a sample-barcoded 5' primer and a J-beta primer mix. TCRdb redid the calling of the 5' RACE reads with MiXCR, one entry per CDR3 protein. The sample carries 750,000 to 1,000,000 distinct CDR3 sequences, just under 30% recorded once. This sample was also put to use in a study of T cells of mothers and their children.

This clonotype was obtained from a woman aged 35 to 49 in good health. Specimen: blood. The chain couples TRBV7-8 to TRBJ1-1; unclear D gene. CDR3 nucleotide sequence: TGTGCCAGCAGCCCGGCCGGGCCCCTAAGCGGTGTGAACACTGAAGCTTTCTTT. This translates into CASSPAGPLSGVNTEAFF.